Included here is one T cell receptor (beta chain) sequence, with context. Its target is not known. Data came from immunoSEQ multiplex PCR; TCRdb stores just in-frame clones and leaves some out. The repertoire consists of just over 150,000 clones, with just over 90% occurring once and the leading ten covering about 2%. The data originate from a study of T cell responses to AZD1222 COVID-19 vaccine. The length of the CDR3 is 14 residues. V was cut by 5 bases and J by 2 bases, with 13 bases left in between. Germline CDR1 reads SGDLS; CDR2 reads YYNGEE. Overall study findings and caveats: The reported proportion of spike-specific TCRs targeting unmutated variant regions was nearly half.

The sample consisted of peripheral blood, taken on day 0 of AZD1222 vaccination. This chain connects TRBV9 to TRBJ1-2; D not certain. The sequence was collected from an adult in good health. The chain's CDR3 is CASSGNVGNYGYTF. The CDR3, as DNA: TGTGCCAGCAGTGGCAATGTCGGAAACTATGGCTACACCTTC.